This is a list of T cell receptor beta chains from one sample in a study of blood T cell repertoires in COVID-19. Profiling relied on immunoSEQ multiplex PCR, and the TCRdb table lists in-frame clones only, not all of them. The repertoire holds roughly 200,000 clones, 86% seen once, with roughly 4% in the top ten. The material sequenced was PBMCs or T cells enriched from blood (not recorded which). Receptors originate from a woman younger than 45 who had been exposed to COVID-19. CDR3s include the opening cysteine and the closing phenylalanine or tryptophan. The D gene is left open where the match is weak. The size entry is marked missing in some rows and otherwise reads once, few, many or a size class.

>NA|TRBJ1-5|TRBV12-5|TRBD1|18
CASGLVFLDRGLGQPQHF
TGTGCTAGTGGTTTGGTATTCTTGGACAGGGGGCTCGGTCAGCCCCAGCATTTT
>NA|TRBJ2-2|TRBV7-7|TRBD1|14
CASSSGQGAGELFF
TGTGCCAGCAGCTCGGGACAGGGGGCCGGGGAGCTGTTTTTT
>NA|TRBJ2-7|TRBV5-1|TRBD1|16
CASSSGQGERTYEQYF
TGCGCCAGCAGCTCAGGACAGGGGGAGCGGACCTACGAGCAGTACTTC
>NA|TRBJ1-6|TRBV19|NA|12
CASTTLGSPLHF
TGTGCCAGTACGACTCTTGGATCACCCCTCCACTTT
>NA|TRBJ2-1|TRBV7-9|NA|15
CASSFQGPSYNEQFF
TGTGCCAGCAGCTTTCAGGGCCCCTCCTACAATGAGCAGTTCTTC
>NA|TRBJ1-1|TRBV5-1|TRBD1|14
CASSLTGGRTEAFF
TGCGCCAGCAGCTTGACAGGGGGACGTACTGAAGCTTTCTTT
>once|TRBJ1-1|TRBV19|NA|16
CASSIRRRDLNTEAFF
TGTGCCAGTAGTATCCGAAGGAGAGACTTGAACACTGAAGCTTTCTTT
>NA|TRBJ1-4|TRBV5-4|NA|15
CASSLRAGRNEKLFF
TGTGCCAGCAGCCTGCGGGCGGGGAGAAATGAAAAACTGTTTTTT
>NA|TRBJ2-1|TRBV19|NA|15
CASSIMGGPLNEQFF
TGTGCCAGTAGTATAATGGGGGGGCCTCTGAATGAGCAGTTCTTC
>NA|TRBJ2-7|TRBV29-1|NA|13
CSVEESGTYEQYF
TGCAGCGTTGAAGAATCCGGGACCTACGAGCAGTACTTC
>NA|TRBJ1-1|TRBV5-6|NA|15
CASSLAWQGNTEAFF
TGTGCCAGCAGCTTGGCCTGGCAGGGGAACACTGAAGCTTTCTTT
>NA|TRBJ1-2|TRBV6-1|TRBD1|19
CASSGPRLFSGQKNYGYTF
TGTGCCAGCAGTGGTCCTCGTTTGTTTTCGGGACAGAAAAACTATGGCTACACCTTC
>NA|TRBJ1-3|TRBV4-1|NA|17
CASTPAKGKQDGNTIYF
TGCGCCAGCACCCCAGCCAAGGGAAAACAGGATGGAAACACCATATATTTT
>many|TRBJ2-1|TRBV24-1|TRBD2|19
CATSDTGTSGAGSYNEQFF
TGTGCCACCAGTGACACCGGGACTAGCGGGGCCGGCTCCTACAATGAGCAGTTCTTC
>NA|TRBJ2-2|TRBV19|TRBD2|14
CASSIAGDTGELFF
TGTGCCAGTAGTATCGCGGGGGACACCGGGGAGCTGTTTTTT
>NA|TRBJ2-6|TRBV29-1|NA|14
CSVEPGSGANVLTF
TGCAGCGTTGAGCCGGGGTCTGGGGCCAACGTCCTGACTTTC
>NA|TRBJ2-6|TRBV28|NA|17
CASKRGTPISGANVLTF
TGTGCCAGCAAGAGGGGGACCCCAATCTCTGGGGCCAACGTCCTGACTTTC
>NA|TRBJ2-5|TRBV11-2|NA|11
CASSVQETQYF
TGTGCCAGCAGCGTACAAGAGACCCAGTACTTC
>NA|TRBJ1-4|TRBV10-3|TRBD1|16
CAISQGQTATNEKLFF
TGTGCCATCAGCCAGGGACAGACTGCAACTAATGAAAAACTGTTTTTT
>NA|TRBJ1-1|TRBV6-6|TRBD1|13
CASSETGSFGAFF
TGTGCCAGCAGTGAGACAGGGTCCTTCGGAGCTTTCTTT
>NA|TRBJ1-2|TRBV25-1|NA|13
CASSVQGLEGYTF
TGTGCCAGCAGTGTGCAGGGGTTGGAAGGCTACACCTTC
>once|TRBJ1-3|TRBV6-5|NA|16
CASSYPRAGSGNTIYF
TGTGCCAGCAGTTACCCCCGGGCAGGGTCTGGAAACACCATATATTTT
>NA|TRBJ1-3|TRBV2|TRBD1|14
CASSEQGAGNTIYF
TGTGCCAGCAGCGAACAGGGGGCTGGAAACACCATATATTTT
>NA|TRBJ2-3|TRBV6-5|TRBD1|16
CASSSSGQGVPDTQYF
TGTGCCAGCAGTTCCTCCGGACAGGGAGTGCCAGATACGCAGTATTTT
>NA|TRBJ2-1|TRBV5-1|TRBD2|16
CASSRKTSKVVDEQFF
TGCGCCAGCAGCCGAAAGACTAGCAAAGTTGTCGATGAGCAGTTCTTC
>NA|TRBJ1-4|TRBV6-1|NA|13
CASSEGAFEKLFF
TGTGCCAGCAGTGAGGGGGCTTTCGAAAAACTGTTTTTT
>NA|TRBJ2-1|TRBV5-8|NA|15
CASSFSRSSYNEQFF
TGTGCCAGCAGCTTCAGTAGGAGCTCCTACAATGAGCAGTTCTTC
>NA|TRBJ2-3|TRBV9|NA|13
CASSVPGFDTQYF
TGTGCCAGCAGCGTTCCAGGATTTGATACGCAGTATTTT
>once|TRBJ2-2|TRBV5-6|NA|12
CASSFNPGELFF
TGTGCCAGCAGCTTTAATCCCGGGGAGCTGTTTTTT
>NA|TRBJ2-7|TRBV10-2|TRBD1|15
CASSESRRGRDEQYF
TGCGCCAGCAGTGAGTCGAGAAGGGGGCGCGACGAGCAGTACTTC
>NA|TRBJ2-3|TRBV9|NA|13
CASSVVSTDTQYF
TGTGCCAGCAGCGTAGTCTCCACAGATACGCAGTATTTT
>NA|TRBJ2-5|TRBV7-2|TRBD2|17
CASSLGRASGPQETQYF
TGTGCCAGCAGCTTAGGTAGGGCTAGCGGACCCCAAGAGACCCAGTACTTC
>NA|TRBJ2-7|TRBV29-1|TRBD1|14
CSVSGQASSYEQYF
TGCAGCGTCTCGGGACAGGCCAGCTCCTACGAGCAGTACTTC
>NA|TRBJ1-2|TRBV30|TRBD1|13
CAWSRDRGSFYTF
TGTGCCTGGAGCCGGGACAGGGGGTCTTTCTACACCTTC
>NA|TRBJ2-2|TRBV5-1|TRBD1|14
CASARRGGGGELFF
TGCGCCAGCGCCCGAAGAGGGGGCGGCGGGGAGCTGTTTTTT
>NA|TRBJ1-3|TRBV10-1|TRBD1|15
CASTPGGQGGNTIYF
TGCGCCAGCACCCCCGGGGGACAGGGAGGAAACACCATATATTTT
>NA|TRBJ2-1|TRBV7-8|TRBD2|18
CASSLVRLRTSGNNEQFF
TGTGCCAGCAGCTTAGTAAGACTTCGGACTAGCGGGAATAATGAGCAGTTCTTC
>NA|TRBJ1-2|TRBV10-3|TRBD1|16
CAISDPGTGGFRGYTF
TGTGCCATCAGTGATCCCGGGACAGGGGGCTTCAGGGGCTACACCTTC
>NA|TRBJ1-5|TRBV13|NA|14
CASSLGGYNQPQHF
TGTGCCAGCAGTCTAGGCGGCTACAATCAGCCCCAGCATTTT
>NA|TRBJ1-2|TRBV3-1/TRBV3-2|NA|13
CASSQAEQSRYTF
TGTGCCAGCAGCCAAGCTGAACAGTCTCGCTACACCTTC
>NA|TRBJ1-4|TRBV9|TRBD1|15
CASSTTGTGNEKLFF
TGTGCCAGCAGCACGACCGGGACAGGAAATGAAAAACTGTTTTTT
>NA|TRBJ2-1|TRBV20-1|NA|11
CSARMRDEQFF
TGCAGTGCTAGGATGAGAGATGAGCAGTTCTTC
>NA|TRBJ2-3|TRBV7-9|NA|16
CASSFPQAESTDTQYF
TGTGCCAGCAGCTTCCCCCAGGCTGAGAGCACAGATACGCAGTATTTT
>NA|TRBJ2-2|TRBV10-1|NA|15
CASSGAGTNTGELFF
TGCGCCAGCAGTGGTGCAGGGACGAACACCGGGGAGCTGTTTTTT
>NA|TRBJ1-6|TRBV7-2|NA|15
CASSPAGVWNSPLHF
TGTGCCAGCAGCCCCGCCGGGGTTTGGAATTCACCCCTCCACTTT
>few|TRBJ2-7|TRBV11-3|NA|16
CASSPRDAGGAYEQYF
TGTGCCAGCAGCCCACGTGACGCAGGAGGAGCCTACGAGCAGTACTTC
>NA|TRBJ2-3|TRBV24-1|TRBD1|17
CATSDPRQGTGTDTQYF
TGTGCCACCAGTGATCCGCGACAGGGGACCGGCACAGATACGCAGTATTTT
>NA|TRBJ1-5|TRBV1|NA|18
CTSSQAHPLDRGNQPQHF
TGCACCAGCAGCCAAGCTCACCCCCTGGACAGGGGAAATCAGCCCCAGCATTTT
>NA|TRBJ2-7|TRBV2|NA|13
CASSEGGEGEQYF
TGTGCCAGCAGTGAAGGGGGAGAGGGCGAGCAGTACTTC
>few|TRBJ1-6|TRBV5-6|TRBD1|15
CASSLGQGNNSPLHF
TGTGCCAGCAGCTTGGGACAGGGCAATAATTCACCCCTCCACTTT
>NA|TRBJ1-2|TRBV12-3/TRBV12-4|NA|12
CASSLTRSGYTF
TGTGCCAGCAGTTTAACCCGGAGTGGCTACACCTTC
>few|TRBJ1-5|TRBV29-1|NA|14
CSARLRREGQPQHF
TGCAGCGCTCGCCTGCGTCGGGAGGGTCAGCCCCAGCATTTT
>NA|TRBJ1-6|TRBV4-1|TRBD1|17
CASSHRQGVKVNSPLHF
TGCGCCAGCAGCCACCGACAGGGGGTAAAGGTAAATTCACCCCTCCACTTT
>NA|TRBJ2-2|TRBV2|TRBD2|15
CASSGAGRNTGELFF
TGTGCCAGCAGTGGAGCGGGGCGGAACACCGGGGAGCTGTTTTTT
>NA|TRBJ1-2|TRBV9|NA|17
CASSVTSGIGSNYGYTF
TGTGCCAGCAGCGTGACTTCAGGGATAGGTAGCAACTATGGCTACACCTTC